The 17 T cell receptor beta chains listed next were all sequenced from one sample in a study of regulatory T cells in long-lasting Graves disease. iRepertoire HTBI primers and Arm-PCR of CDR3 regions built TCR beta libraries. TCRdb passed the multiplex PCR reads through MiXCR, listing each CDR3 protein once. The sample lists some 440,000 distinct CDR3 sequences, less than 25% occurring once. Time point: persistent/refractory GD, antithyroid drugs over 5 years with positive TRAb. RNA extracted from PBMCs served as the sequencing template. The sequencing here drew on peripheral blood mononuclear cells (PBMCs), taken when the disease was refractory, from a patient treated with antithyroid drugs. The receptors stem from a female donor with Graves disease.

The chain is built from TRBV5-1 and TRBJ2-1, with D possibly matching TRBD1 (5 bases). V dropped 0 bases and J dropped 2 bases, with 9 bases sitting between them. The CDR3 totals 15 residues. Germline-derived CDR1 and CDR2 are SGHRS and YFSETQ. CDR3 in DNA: TGCGCCAGCAGCTTGGAGGGGATCACCTACAATGAGCAGTTCTTC. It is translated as CASSLEGITYNEQFF.

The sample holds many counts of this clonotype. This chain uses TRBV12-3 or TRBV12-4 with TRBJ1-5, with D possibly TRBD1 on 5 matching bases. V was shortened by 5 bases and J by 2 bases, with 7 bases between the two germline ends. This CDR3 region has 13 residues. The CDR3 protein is CASSGTGNQPQHF. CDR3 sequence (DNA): TGTGCCAGCAGTGGGACGGGCAATCAGCCCCAGCATTTT.

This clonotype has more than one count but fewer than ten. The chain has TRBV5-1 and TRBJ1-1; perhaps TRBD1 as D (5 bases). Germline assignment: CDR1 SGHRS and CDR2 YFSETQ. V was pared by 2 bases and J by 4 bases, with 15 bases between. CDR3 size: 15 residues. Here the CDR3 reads CASSFIAGSATEAFF. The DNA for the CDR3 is TGCGCCAGCAGCTTTATCGCAGGGTCGGCCACTGAAGCTTTCTTT.

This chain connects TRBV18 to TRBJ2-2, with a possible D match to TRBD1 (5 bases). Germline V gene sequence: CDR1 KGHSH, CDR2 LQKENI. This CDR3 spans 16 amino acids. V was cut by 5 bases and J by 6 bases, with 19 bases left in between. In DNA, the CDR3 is TGTGCCAGCTCAGCCTGGGGATCCAGGGCCGCCGGGGAGCTGTTTTTT. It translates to CASSAWGSRAAGELFF.

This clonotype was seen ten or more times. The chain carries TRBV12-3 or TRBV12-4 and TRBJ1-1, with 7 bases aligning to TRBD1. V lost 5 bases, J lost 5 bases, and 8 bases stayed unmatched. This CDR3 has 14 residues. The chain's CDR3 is CASSRTGKRTEAFF. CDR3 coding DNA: TGTGCCAGCAGTCGGACAGGAAAGAGGACTGAAGCTTTCTTT.

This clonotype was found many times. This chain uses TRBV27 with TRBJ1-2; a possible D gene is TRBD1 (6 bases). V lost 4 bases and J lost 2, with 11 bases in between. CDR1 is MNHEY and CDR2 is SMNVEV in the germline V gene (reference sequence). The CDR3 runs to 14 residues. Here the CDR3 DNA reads TGTGCCAGCAGTTCCAGGGGAGGCAACTATGGCTACACCTTC. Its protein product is CASSSRGGNYGYTF.

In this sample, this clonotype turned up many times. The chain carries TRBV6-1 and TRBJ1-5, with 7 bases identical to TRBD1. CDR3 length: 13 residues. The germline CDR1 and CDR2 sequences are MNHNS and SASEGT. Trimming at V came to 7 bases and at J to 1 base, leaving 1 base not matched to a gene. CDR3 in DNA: TGTGCCAGCACGGGACAGAGCAATCAGCCCCAGCATTTT. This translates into CASTGQSNQPQHF.

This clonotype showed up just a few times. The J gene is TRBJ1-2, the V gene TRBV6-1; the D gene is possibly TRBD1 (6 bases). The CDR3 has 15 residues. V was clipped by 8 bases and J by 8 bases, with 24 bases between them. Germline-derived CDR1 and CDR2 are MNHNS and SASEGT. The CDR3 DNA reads TGTGCCAGCGCTCGAAGGACAGTCCAATCGGGAGGCTACACCTTC. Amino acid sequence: CASARRTVQSGGYTF.

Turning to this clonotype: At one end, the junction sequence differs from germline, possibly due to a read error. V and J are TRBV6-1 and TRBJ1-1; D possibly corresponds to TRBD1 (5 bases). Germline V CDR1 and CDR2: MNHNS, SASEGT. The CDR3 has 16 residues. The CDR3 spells CASSPRTGAMNAEAFF. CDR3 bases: TGTGCCAGCAGCCCTCGGACCGGGGCGATGAACGCTGAAGCTTTCTTT.

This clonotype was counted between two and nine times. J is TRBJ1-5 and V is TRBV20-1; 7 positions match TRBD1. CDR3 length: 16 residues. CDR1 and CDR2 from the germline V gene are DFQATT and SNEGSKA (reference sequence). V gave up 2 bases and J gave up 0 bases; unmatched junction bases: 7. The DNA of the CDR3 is TGCAGTGCTAGACCCCGGGACAGATATAGCAATCAGCCCCAGCATTTT. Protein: CSARPRDRYSNQPQHF.

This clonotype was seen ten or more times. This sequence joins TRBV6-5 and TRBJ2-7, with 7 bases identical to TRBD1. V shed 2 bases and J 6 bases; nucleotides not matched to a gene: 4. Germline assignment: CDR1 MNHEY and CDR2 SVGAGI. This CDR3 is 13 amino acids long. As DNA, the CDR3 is TGTGCCAGCAGTTACGGGACAGACAGCGAGCAGTACTTC. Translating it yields CASSYGTDSEQYF.

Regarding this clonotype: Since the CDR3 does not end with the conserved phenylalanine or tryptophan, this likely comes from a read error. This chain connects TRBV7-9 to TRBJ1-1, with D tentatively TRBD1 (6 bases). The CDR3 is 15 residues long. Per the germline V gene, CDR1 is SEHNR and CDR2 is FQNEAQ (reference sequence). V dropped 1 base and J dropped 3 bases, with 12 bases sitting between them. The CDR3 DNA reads TGTGCCAGCAGCTTAGAGGGGGGGCGAGACACTGAAGCTTTCTCT. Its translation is CASSLEGGRDTEAFS.

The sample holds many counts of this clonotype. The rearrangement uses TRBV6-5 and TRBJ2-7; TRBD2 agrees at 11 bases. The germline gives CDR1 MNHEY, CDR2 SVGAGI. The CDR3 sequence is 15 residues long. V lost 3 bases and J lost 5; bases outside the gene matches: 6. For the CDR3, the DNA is TGTGCCAGCAGTTATCGACTAGCGGGAAAGGACGAGCAGTACTTC. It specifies CASSYRLAGKDEQYF.

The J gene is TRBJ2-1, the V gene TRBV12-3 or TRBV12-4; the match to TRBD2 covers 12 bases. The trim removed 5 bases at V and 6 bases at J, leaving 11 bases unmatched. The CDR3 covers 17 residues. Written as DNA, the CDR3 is TGTGCCAGCAGTACAAGACTAGCGGGAGCCCCGGGCAATGAGCAGTTCTTC. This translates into CASSTRLAGAPGNEQFF.

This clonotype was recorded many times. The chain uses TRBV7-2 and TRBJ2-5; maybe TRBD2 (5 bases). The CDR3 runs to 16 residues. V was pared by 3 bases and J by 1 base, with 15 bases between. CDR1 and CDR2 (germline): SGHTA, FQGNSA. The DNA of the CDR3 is TGTGCCAGCAGCTTTGGTGTAGGGAGTCCCCAAGAGACCCAGTACTTC. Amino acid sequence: CASSFGVGSPQETQYF. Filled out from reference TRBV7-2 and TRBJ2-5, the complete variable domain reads GAGVSQSPSNKVTEKGKDVELRCDPISGHTALYWYRQSLGQGLEFLIYFQGNSAPDKSGLPSDRFSAERTGGSVSTLTIQRTQQEDSAVYLCASSFGVGSPQETQYFGPGTRLLVL.

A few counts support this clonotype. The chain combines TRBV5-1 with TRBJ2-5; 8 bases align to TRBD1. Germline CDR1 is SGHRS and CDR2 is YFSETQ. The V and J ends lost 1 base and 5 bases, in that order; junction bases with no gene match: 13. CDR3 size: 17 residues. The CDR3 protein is CASSLHGTGRSWETQYF. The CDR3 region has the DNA TGCGCCAGCAGCTTGCACGGGACAGGAAGGAGTTGGGAGACCCAGTACTTC.

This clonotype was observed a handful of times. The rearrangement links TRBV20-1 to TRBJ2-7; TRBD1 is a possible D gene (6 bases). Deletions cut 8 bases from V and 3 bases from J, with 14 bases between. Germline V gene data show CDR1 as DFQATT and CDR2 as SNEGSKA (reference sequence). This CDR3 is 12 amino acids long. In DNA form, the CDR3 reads TGCAGTCCTCGGACAGAACTCTACGAGCAGTACTTC. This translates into CSPRTELYEQYF.